Described below is a single T cell receptor beta chain sequence and its context. The antigen is undetermined. Clones were sequenced by immunoSEQ multiplex PCR, and TCRdb holds only the in-frame ones, with some missing. The sample carries about 150,000 clones, approximately 90% recorded once. The data belong to a study of T cell responses to AZD1222 COVID-19 vaccine. Findings and caveats of the study: Nearly half of spike-specific TCRs reportedly go after variant regions that carry no mutations. It should be noted that donors were predominantly white British and more often female, and clonal diversity was possibly underestimated. Samples come after the peak T cell response, not at day 14.

The CDR3 runs 14 residues. The ends were cut back, 0 bases at V and 5 bases at J, with 12 bases in the middle. In germline, CDR1 is SGHRS, CDR2 YFSETQ. The TCR sequence derives from an adult who had recovered from COVID-19. The sample was peripheral blood, taken after recovery from COVID-19. The gene calls are TRBV5-1 and TRBJ2-7; the D is unclear. The chain's CDR3 is CASSLGPALNEQYF. The CDR3 DNA is TGCGCCAGCAGCTTGGGCCCCGCTCTTAACGAGCAGTACTTC.